The 15 T cell receptor beta chains listed next were all sequenced from one sample in a study of T cells after posttransplantation cyclophosphamide. Sequencing was performed with immunoSEQ multiplex PCR; in TCRdb, only in-frame clones are kept and a portion is missing. The sample lists about 19,000 clones, around four fifths occurring once. Sequencing used memory CD4+ T cells sorted from blood. These receptors came from a man aged 30-40 years in good health and a related stem cell transplant donor.

The chain couples TRBV5-1 to TRBJ2-5; D is possibly TRBD1 (5 bases). In germline, CDR1 is SGHRS, CDR2 YFSETQ. CDR3 length equals 14 residues. Trimming took off 4 bases at V and 2 bases at J, with 12 bases between the two ends. The CDR3 DNA reads TGCGCCAGCAGCATCCTGACAGTGCAAGAGACCCAGTACTTC. Translation gives CASSILTVQETQYF.

The chain couples TRBV2 to TRBJ2-7, with TRBD1 matching over 9 bases. The CDR3 has 15 residues. The junction had 7 bases not matched to a gene; V was cut back by 6 bases and J by 1 base. Germline-derived CDR1 and CDR2 are SNHLY and FYNNEI. The CDR3 loop is CASRGDRAGSYEQYF. As DNA, the CDR3 is TGTGCCAGCAGAGGGGACAGGGCAGGATCCTACGAGCAGTACTTC.

The chain links TRBV5-4 to TRBJ2-7, with a possible D match to TRBD1 (5 bases). The germline CDR1 and CDR2 sequences are SGHNT and YYREEE (reference sequence). V was cut by 0 bases and J by 4 bases, with 11 bases left in between. The CDR3 length is 14 residues. CDR3 sequence reads: CASSLEGEIYEQYF. Here the CDR3 DNA reads TGTGCCAGCAGCTTGGAAGGGGAAATATACGAGCAGTACTTC.

With respect to this clone: Other DNA sequences in the same sample also yield this CDR3. The rearrangement uses TRBV18 and TRBJ2-6, with 8 bases aligning to TRBD1. Germline CDR1 is KGHSH and CDR2 is LQKENI. V shed 1 base and J 2 bases; nucleotides not matched to a gene: 1. CDR3 length: 16 residues. The CDR3 DNA follows: TGTGCCAGCTCACCACGGACAGGGACTGGGGCCAACGTCCTGACTTTC. It encodes CASSPRTGTGANVLTF. The full variable domain, its missing parts supplied by reference TRBV18 and TRBJ2-6, is NAGVMQNPRHLVRRRGQEARLRCSPMKGHSHVYWYRQLPEEGLKFMVYLQKENIIDESGMPKERFSAEFPKEGPSILRIQQVVRGDSAAYFCASSPRTGTGANVLTFGAGSRLTVL.

This rearrangement joins TRBV7-8 to TRBJ1-4; D is unclear. V lost 5 bases and J lost 14, with 15 bases in between. From germline, CDR1 is SGHVS and CDR2 FQNEAQ. There are 12 residues in the CDR3. CDR3 sequence reads: CASSRDRETLFF. CDR3 in DNA: TGTGCCAGCAGCCGAGACCGGGAAACGCTGTTTTTT.

The chain is built from TRBV7-9 and TRBJ2-3; 8 nucleotides line up with TRBD1. V dropped 3 bases and J dropped 3; count of bases not matched to a gene: 5. The length of the CDR3 is 15 residues. Germline V gene data show CDR1 as SEHNR and CDR2 as FQNEAQ (reference sequence). The CDR3 here is CASSFRQGSTDTQYF. The CDR3 DNA reads TGTGCCAGCAGCTTCAGACAGGGGTCTACAGATACGCAGTATTTT.

This clone was seen only once. V and J are TRBV5-1 and TRBJ2-2; 16 positions match TRBD2. J gave up 2 bases and V 2 bases, and 6 bases lay outside the gene matches. CDR1 is SGHRS and CDR2 is YFSETQ in the germline V gene. CDR3 length: 19 residues. This CDR3 reads CASSFTGTSGGANTGELFF. The CDR3 DNA sequence: TGCGCCAGCAGCTTTACCGGGACTAGCGGGGGGGCTAACACCGGGGAGCTGTTTTTT.

The chain joins TRBV4-3 to TRBJ2-4; D not resolved. This CDR3 spans 19 amino acids. The germline CDR1 and CDR2 sequences are LGHNA and YSLEER. The V and J ends lost 0 bases and 0 bases respectively, with 18 bases between them. The CDR3 loop reads CASSQDSPALALAKNIQYF. CDR3 nucleotides: TGCGCCAGCAGCCAAGATAGCCCGGCCCTGGCCTTAGCCAAAAACATTCAGTACTTC.

This clone was picked up a small number of times. The chain combines TRBV2 with TRBJ1-6; perhaps TRBD1 as D (5 bases). Trimming cost V 2 bases and J 7 bases, with 12 bases left between them. The CDR3 consists of 15 residues. The germline CDR1 and CDR2 sequences are SNHLY and FYNNEI. The CDR3 reads CASSESGLGNSPLHF. The CDR3 nucleotides read TGTGCCAGCAGTGAATCAGGGTTGGGGAATTCACCCCTCCACTTT.

In its sample, this clone was seen a few times. This chain connects TRBV2 to TRBJ2-2; 10 bases fit TRBD1. The CDR3 consists of 15 residues. Germline loops: CDR1 SNHLY, CDR2 FYNNEI. The J segment lost 4 bases and the V segment lost 8 bases, leaving 7 bases of the junction unmatched. The CDR3 DNA sequence: TGTGCCAGCGGGTGGGACAGGGGTTTCACCGGGGAGCTGTTTTTT. Residues: CASGWDRGFTGELFF.

The CDR3 DNA reads as TGTGCCAGCAGCGGCTGGGCAGGGGGGAGTTCCGAGCAGTACTTC. As protein: CASSGWAGGSSEQYF. V and J are TRBV5-6 and TRBJ2-7; D is perhaps TRBD1 (7 bases). V lost 4 bases, J lost 6 bases, and 20 bases lay in between. The CDR3 has 15 amino acids. Germline CDR1 is SGHDT and CDR2 is YYEEEE.

The CDR3 DNA is TGTGCCAGTCAACGCCTAGCGGGGGGAGAGACCCAGTACTTC. This gives the protein CASQRLAGGETQYF. V and J are TRBV2 and TRBJ2-5; 11 bases match TRBD2. The CDR3 contains 14 residues. Germline loops: CDR1 SNHLY, CDR2 FYNNEI. The ends lost 9 bases at V and 4 bases at J; junction bases unmatched: 7.

The chain links TRBV7-9 to TRBJ2-1; D is perhaps TRBD2 (6 bases). From germline, CDR1 is SEHNR and CDR2 FQNEAQ (reference sequence). This CDR3 is built from 15 residues. V was shortened by 1 base and J by 7 bases, with 14 bases between the two germline ends. This CDR3 reads CASSLGDGAGNEQFF. CDR3 DNA: TGTGCCAGCAGCTTAGGAGACGGGGCGGGGAATGAGCAGTTCTTC.

This clone turned up a few times. The V gene is TRBV4-3, the J gene TRBJ1-2; perhaps TRBD1 as D (6 bases). Germline CDR1 is LGHNA and CDR2 is YSLEER. Between the trimmed V and J ends, which lost 1 base and 8 bases, there was a span of 17 bases. The CDR3 consists of 15 residues. The CDR3 is CASSQVLGGAGGYTF. CDR3 in DNA: TGCGCCAGCAGCCAAGTATTGGGGGGGGCCGGGGGCTACACCTTC.

The rearrangement uses TRBV7-9 and TRBJ2-3; the D is unclear. This CDR3 contains 12 residues. Trimming cost V 5 bases and J 4 bases, with 7 bases left between them. The germline V gene has CDR1 SEHNR and CDR2 FQNEAQ (reference sequence). Written as DNA, the CDR3 is TGTGCCAGCAGCCCCGAGTCAGATACGCAGTATTTT. The encoded protein is CASSPESDTQYF.